This note documents a single TCR beta chain sequence. This CDR3 has 15 residues. With 2 bases clipped from V and 6 bases from J, the junction kept 0 bases outside the gene matches. CDR1 is MRHNA and CDR2 is SNTAGT in the germline V gene. Clones were sequenced by immunoSEQ multiplex PCR, and TCRdb holds only the in-frame ones, with some missing. This sample has some 91,000 clones, with approximately 92% found just once. The source of the sample is a study of T cell responses to AZD1222 COVID-19 vaccine. V is TRBV6-4 and J is TRBJ2-1, with 14 bases identical to TRBD2. This sample comprised peripheral blood, obtained on day 0 of AZD1222 vaccination. This receptor was obtained from an adult in good health. The CDR3 DNA sequence: TGTGCCAGCAGTGACGGACTAGCGGGGGGCAATGAGCAGTTCTTC. Its protein product is CASSDGLAGGNEQFF.